This is a list of T cell receptor beta chains from one sample in a study of Ad26.COV2.S vaccination and SARS-CoV-2 variants. Generated by immunoSEQ multiplex PCR, the TCRdb table keeps only in-frame clones and is missing some. Among more than 350,000 clones listed, 75% to 95% were seen once. This specimen consisted of peripheral blood, obtained in a trial of Ad26.COV2.S vaccine versus placebo. These receptors were obtained from a person aged 18-65 years who received the Ad26.COV2.S COVID-19 vaccine or a placebo. Both conserved end residues are part of each CDR3. D genes are given only for firm matches. The size of a clone is reported for some rows only, either as once, few or many, or as a class for expanded clones.

j_call d_call v_call clone_size cdr3_aa cdr3_nt
TRBJ2-1 - TRBV19 - CASSPPVGRGGYNEQFF TGTGCCAGTAGTCCCCCGGTGGGGAGAGGTGGGTACAATGAGCAGTTCTTC
TRBJ2-2 - TRBV12-3/TRBV12-4 - CASSLRGAGELFF TGTGCCAGCAGTTTAAGGGGGGCCGGGGAGCTGTTTTTT
TRBJ2-1 TRBD2 TRBV27 - CAKVAGDSYNEQFF TGTGCCAAAGTAGCGGGAGACTCCTACAATGAGCAGTTCTTC
TRBJ2-7 - TRBV6-5 - CASSYSHYHYEQYF TGTGCCAGCAGTTACTCTCACTACCACTACGAGCAGTACTTC
TRBJ2-1 - TRBV19 few CASSIPRDNEQFF TGTGCCAGTAGTATCCCCAGGGACAATGAGCAGTTCTTC
TRBJ2-5 TRBD1 TRBV13 once CASSSLGQYSQETQYF TGTGCCAGCAGCTCGTTGGGACAGTACTCCCAAGAGACCCAGTACTTC
TRBJ2-2 - TRBV10-1 once CASSLGGDRTGELFF TGCGCCAGCAGCCTCGGCGGGGATCGGACCGGGGAGCTGTTTTTT
TRBJ1-1 TRBD1 TRBV5-6 - CASQINRGLATEAFF TGTGCCAGCCAGATAAACAGGGGTCTAGCCACTGAAGCTTTCTTT
TRBJ2-3 TRBD2 TRBV11-3 - CASSPAGAGDTQYF TGTGCCAGCAGCCCAGCGGGAGCAGGAGATACGCAGTATTTT
TRBJ2-7 TRBD2 TRBV6-7 - CASSYSGAGKGTTYEQYF TGTGCCAGCAGTTACTCCGGGGCAGGGAAAGGGACTACCTACGAGCAGTACTTC
TRBJ1-2 - TRBV23-1 - CASSQRHWYGYTF TGCGCCAGCAGTCAGCGTCATTGGTATGGCTACACCTTC
TRBJ2-7 - TRBV7-9 - CASSLSSYEQYF TGTGCCAGCAGCTTAAGCTCCTACGAGCAGTACTTC
TRBJ2-7 TRBD1 TRBV6-5 - CASRYGQGSYEQYF TGTGCCAGCAGGTATGGACAGGGATCCTACGAGCAGTACTTC
TRBJ1-2 TRBD1 TRBV2 - CASSDDRDDGYTF TGTGCCAGCAGTGACGACAGGGACGATGGCTACACCTTC
TRBJ2-1 - TRBV4-3 - CASSQDFPRSGEQFF TGCGCCAGCAGCCAAGATTTTCCCCGGAGTGGTGAGCAGTTCTTC
TRBJ2-5 - TRBV19 - CASSIGPGIETQYF TGTGCCAGTAGTATAGGGCCGGGGATCGAGACCCAGTACTTC
TRBJ2-3 - TRBV14 - CASSRGHPDTQYF TGTGCCAGCAGCCGAGGACATCCAGATACGCAGTATTTT
TRBJ2-2 TRBD2 TRBV20-1 - CSASRLAGGLHTGELFF TGCAGTGCTAGTCGTCTAGCGGGAGGTTTGCACACCGGGGAGCTGTTTTTT
TRBJ2-3 TRBD2 TRBV30 - CAWRGLGLAGQEDTQYF TGTGCCTGGAGGGGCCTAGGACTAGCGGGGCAGGAAGATACGCAGTATTTT
TRBJ2-2 - TRBV7-6 once CASSLGSNTGELFF TGTGCCAGCAGCTTAGGATCGAACACCGGGGAGCTGTTTTTT
TRBJ2-2 TRBD2 TRBV10-3 - CAIRADLAGGPAGLSGELFF TGTGCCATCAGGGCAGATCTAGCGGGAGGGCCGGCTGGGTTGTCCGGGGAGCTGTTTTTT
TRBJ1-6 - TRBV6-5 once CASSRDGNNSPLHF TGTGCCAGCAGCCGCGACGGAAATAATTCACCCCTCCACTTT
TRBJ2-3 - TRBV2 - CAIRRFGGRTDTQYF TGTGCCATAAGAAGGTTTGGCGGACGCACAGATACGCAGTATTTT
TRBJ2-1 - TRBV9 - CASSNGVNEQFF TGTGCCAGCAGCAACGGCGTCAATGAGCAGTTCTTC
TRBJ2-3 - TRBV19 - CASTSAFTDTQYF TGTGCCAGTACCTCGGCGTTCACAGATACGCAGTATTTT
TRBJ2-2 TRBD2 TRBV4-2 - CASSPNPSLAGVGTGELFF TGTGCCAGCAGCCCCAACCCCTCTCTAGCGGGAGTTGGGACCGGGGAGCTGTTTTTT
TRBJ2-7 - TRBV7-7 - CASSLTSPLSYEQYF TGTGCCAGCAGCTTAACAAGCCCCCTCTCCTACGAGCAGTACTTC
TRBJ1-5 - TRBV18 - CASSPRQGLDQPQHF TGTGCCAGCTCACCACGGCAGGGCCTGGATCAGCCCCAGCATTTT
TRBJ2-7 - TRBV27 - CASSSTQGAGFYEQYF TGTGCCAGCAGTTCCACTCAGGGCGCGGGGTTTTACGAGCAGTACTTC
TRBJ2-7 - TRBV7-6 - CASSQTTGAGYEQYF TGTGCCAGCAGCCAAACCACGGGGGCAGGTTACGAGCAGTACTTC
TRBJ2-3 - TRBV7-9 - CASSLDRGTDTQYF TGTGCCAGCAGCCTAGACAGAGGCACAGATACGCAGTATTTT